This T cell receptor (beta chain) was captured in a study of T cell responses to AZD1222 COVID-19 vaccine. Clones were sequenced by immunoSEQ multiplex PCR, and TCRdb holds only the in-frame ones, with some missing. The sample consists of over 85,000 clones, 90% of them appearing once. Per the germline V gene, CDR1 is SQVTM and CDR2 is ANQGSEA. This CDR3 contains 14 residues. Between the trimmed V and J ends, which lost 6 bases and 3 bases, there was a span of 12 bases. This sequence was found in an adult in good health. The rearrangement uses TRBV29-1 and TRBJ2-6; D is unresolved. The sample here was peripheral blood, taken on day 0 of AZD1222 vaccination. The chain's CDR3 is CSVGSQHGANVLTF. The CDR3 DNA reads as TGCAGCGTGGGGTCCCAACATGGGGCCAACGTCCTGACTTTC.